This TCR beta chain stems from a study of identifying expanded T cells in peripheral blood. Overall study results and limits: Variance in clone template counts between approximately two-week samples significantly increased with total template count across all healthy donors.

Sequenced by immunoSEQ multiplex PCR; TCRdb stores in-frame clones only, minus some. The sample has 75,000 to 90,000 clones, roughly 89% seen once. A note on this clone: Its antigen is undetermined.

This CDR3 has 16 residues. The source is a person aged 18-70 years in good health. Sequencing was done on a sample of blood. The rearrangement links TRBV21-1 to TRBJ1-3. TRBV21-1 is reported as a pseudogene. The CDR3 protein is CASRGRLQHARNTIYF. The DNA of the CDR3 is TGTGCCAGCAGGGGTCGTCTACAACACGCACGAAACACCATATATTTT.